Listed below are T cell receptor beta chains from one sample, sequenced in a study of T cell responses to AZD1222 COVID-19 vaccine. Profiled with immunoSEQ multiplex PCR; TCRdb holds only in-frame clones, not every one. This sample carries some 200,000 clones, approximately 94% of them seen once, and the ten largest clones take 1.7%. The source material was peripheral blood, sampled 28 days after the second dose of the MenACWY control vaccine. Receptor source: an adult who received the MenACWY meningococcal vaccine as a control. Each CDR3 is given with its conserved first and last residue. D genes are given only for firm matches. Clone size is stated in some rows and not others, as once, few, many or a class when expanded.

TRBD1 | TRBJ1-2 | NA | TRBV15 | TGTGCCACCAGCGGGGGACAGGCGTTCTATGGCTACACCTTC | CATSGGQAFYGYTF
NA | TRBJ2-7 | NA | TRBV4-1 | TGCGCCAGCAGCCAAGAGCCGCCAGCGCGAGGAGACGAGCAGTACTTC | CASSQEPPARGDEQYF
NA | TRBJ1-5 | NA | TRBV6-5 | TGTGCCAGCAGTTACTCGAACCAGGGGAATCAGCCCCAGCATTTT | CASSYSNQGNQPQHF
NA | TRBJ2-3 | NA | TRBV5-6 | TGTGCCAGCAGCTTGACGGGAGAACGAGATACGCAGTATTTT | CASSLTGERDTQYF
NA | TRBJ1-2 | few | TRBV7-2 | TGTGCCAGCAGCATACGACAGTCTACGAACTATGGCTACACCTTC | CASSIRQSTNYGYTF
NA | TRBJ1-4 | NA | TRBV18 | TGTGCCAGCTCACGAGGGGGAAATGAAAAACTGTTTTTT | CASSRGGNEKLFF
TRBD1 | TRBJ1-1 | NA | TRBV5-5 | TGTGCCAGCAGCTCGGGACAGCTTATGAACACTGAAGCTTTCTTT | CASSSGQLMNTEAFF
TRBD1 | TRBJ2-7 | NA | TRBV7-8 | TGTGCCAGCTACCCTAGCCGGGACAGTGGCTACGAGCAGTACTTC | CASYPSRDSGYEQYF
NA | TRBJ2-2 | once | TRBV25-1 | TGTGCCAGCAGTGTTCGGACCGGGGAGCTGTTTTTT | CASSVRTGELFF
TRBD1 | TRBJ1-1 | NA | TRBV6-8 | TGTGCCAGCAGTCCGACAGGGGGGAACACTGAAGCTTTCTTT | CASSPTGGNTEAFF
NA | TRBJ1-1 | once | TRBV28 | TGTGCCAGCAGTTTGGGGGCGAGGAACACTGAAGCTTTCTTT | CASSLGARNTEAFF
NA | TRBJ2-7 | NA | TRBV16 | TGTGCCAGCAGCCCCTCCTATCTCCAATCCGAGTACGAGCAGTACTTC | CASSPSYLQSEYEQYF
NA | TRBJ2-1 | NA | TRBV7-9 | TGTGCCAGCAGCTTAAAAGCGAGTAATGAGCAGTTCTTC | CASSLKASNEQFF
NA | TRBJ1-2 | NA | TRBV12-3/TRBV12-4 | TGTGCCAGCAGTTTTCAGGGAAACTATGGCTACACCTTC | CASSFQGNYGYTF
NA | TRBJ2-7 | NA | TRBV3-1/TRBV3-2 | TGTGCCAGCAGCCAAGAGATAGTTTCCTACGAGCAGTACTTC | CASSQEIVSYEQYF
TRBD2 | TRBJ2-1 | NA | TRBV11-3 | TGTGCCAGCAGCCCCCGACTAGCGGGAGGGGGTGATGAGCAGTTCTTC | CASSPRLAGGGDEQFF
NA | TRBJ1-6 | once | TRBV7-9 | TGTGCCAGCAGCCCGGGGGGCCTAAATTCACCCCTCCACTTT | CASSPGGLNSPLHF
TRBD1 | TRBJ2-2 | NA | TRBV19 | TGTGCCAGTAGTACTAACCGGGACAGCCAAATTTTCTGGAACACCGGGGAGCTGTTTTTT | CASSTNRDSQIFWNTGELFF
NA | TRBJ1-5 | NA | TRBV5-6 | TGTGCCAGCAGTTCGGGCCCTAATCAGCCCCAGCATTTT | CASSSGPNQPQHF
NA | TRBJ1-2 | NA | TRBV4-3 | TGCGCCAGCAGCCAAGATTGGGGGGGCAGGGGCTACACCTTC | CASSQDWGGRGYTF
NA | TRBJ2-6 | NA | TRBV15 | TGTGCCACCAGCAGAGGGGGGAACTCTGGGGCCAACGTCCTGACTTTC | CATSRGGNSGANVLTF
TRBD1 | TRBJ2-7 | NA | TRBV28 | TGTGCCAGCGGTTCAGGGGGACCCTACGAGCAGTACTTC | CASGSGGPYEQYF
NA | TRBJ1-6 | NA | TRBV6-2/TRBV6-3 | TGTGCCAGCAGTTACGGCCGGTTGCAAGGGGATAATTCACCCCTCCACTTT | CASSYGRLQGDNSPLHF
NA | TRBJ2-1 | NA | TRBV7-9 | TGTGCCAGCAGCCCACGGAGCGGGCCTGGTATCAATGAGCAGTTCTTC | CASSPRSGPGINEQFF
NA | TRBJ2-7 | NA | TRBV6-2/TRBV6-3 | TGTGCCAGCAGTTACTGGGGCCTCTCCTACGAGCAGTACTTC | CASSYWGLSYEQYF
TRBD2 | TRBJ2-2 | NA | TRBV28 | TGTGCCAGCAGTACACTAGCGGGAGCATCCGGGGAGCTGTTTTTT | CASSTLAGASGELFF
TRBD1 | TRBJ1-2 | NA | TRBV19 | TGTGCCAGTAGTATAGGAGCAGGGGGCGACTATGGCTACACCTTC | CASSIGAGGDYGYTF
TRBD1 | TRBJ1-2 | NA | TRBV4-1 | TGCGCCAGCAGCCACCGAACTGGGACAGTCTATGGCTACACCTTC | CASSHRTGTVYGYTF
NA | TRBJ2-7 | NA | TRBV5-1 | TGCGCCAGCAGCTTGAATGAGTACAGACCTTACGAGCAGTACTTC | CASSLNEYRPYEQYF
NA | TRBJ2-7 | NA | TRBV30 | TGTGCCTGGAGTGTACTGGGGTTCTACGAGCAGTACTTC | CAWSVLGFYEQYF
TRBD1 | TRBJ2-5 | NA | TRBV28 | TGTGCCAGCAGTGCCCTGGACAGGGGGCGCGGGACCCAGTACTTC | CASSALDRGRGTQYF
NA | TRBJ1-1 | NA | TRBV28 | TGTGCCAGCGGCCGGCCTAACACTGAAGCTTTCTTT | CASGRPNTEAFF
TRBD2 | TRBJ2-3 | NA | TRBV4-2 | TGTGCCAGCAGCCATCGAGCCGAGGGACTAGCAGATACGCAGTATTTT | CASSHRAEGLADTQYF
NA | TRBJ2-7 | NA | TRBV2 | TGTGCCACCTCAGGGACCGACCTCAACGAGCAGTACTTC | CATSGTDLNEQYF
TRBD2 | TRBJ2-7 | NA | TRBV6-5 | TGTGCCAGCACCCTTAGCGGGAGAGACTACGAGCAGTACTTC | CASTLSGRDYEQYF
TRBD2 | TRBJ2-3 | NA | TRBV15 | TGTGCCACCAGCAGAGAAAGGGGACTAGCGGAAATCACAGATACGCAGTATTTT | CATSRERGLAEITDTQYF
TRBD1 | TRBJ2-1 | NA | TRBV24-1 | TGTGCCACCAGTGAGCACCTGACAGGGGTTAAGCTCTTC | CATSEHLTGVKLF
NA | TRBJ1-1 | NA | TRBV11-3 | TGTGCCAGCAGCTTAGGGACCTTCGACAGTGAAGCTTTCTTT | CASSLGTFDSEAFF
NA | TRBJ2-6 | NA | TRBV6-5 | TGTGCCAGCAGTTACTCTAAGGCGTCTCTAACTTTC | CASSYSKASLTF
NA | TRBJ2-1 | few | TRBV10-3 | TGTGCCATCAGTCTTGGCATGAACAATGAGCAGTTCTTC | CAISLGMNNEQFF
TRBD1 | TRBJ2-3 | once | TRBV6-2/TRBV6-3 | TGTGCCAGCAGTTACTCGACTGAACCGGGACAGATCACAGATACGCAGTATTTT | CASSYSTEPGQITDTQYF
NA | TRBJ2-2 | NA | TRBV5-1 | TGCGCCAGCATCGCTTGTGATACCGGGGAGCTGTTTTTT | CASIACDTGELFF
TRBD2 | TRBJ2-3 | NA | TRBV4-1 | TGCGCCAGCAGCCAAAACCCGGGACTAGCGGGAGAAGGTACGCAGTATTTT | CASSQNPGLAGEGTQYF
NA | TRBJ1-2 | NA | TRBV3-1/TRBV3-2 | TGTGCCAGCAGCCTCGACCCCGGGACCTATGGCTACACCTTC | CASSLDPGTYGYTF
TRBD2 | TRBJ2-1 | NA | TRBV2 | TGTGCCACTCAGGCGGCGGGGGGGAGCTCCTACAATGAGCAGTTCTTC | CATQAAGGSSYNEQFF
TRBD1 | TRBJ1-6 | NA | TRBV7-9 | TGTGCCAGCAGCTTAGGAGGACAGGATAATTCACCCCTCCACTTT | CASSLGGQDNSPLHF
NA | TRBJ1-4 | NA | TRBV6-5 | TGTGCCAGCAGAGCAGGAACAACTAATGAAAAACTGTTTTTT | CASRAGTTNEKLFF
TRBD1 | TRBJ1-1 | NA | TRBV6-5 | TGTGCCAGCAACCGCCGGGACAGGGGCAGGACTGAAGCTTTCTTT | CASNRRDRGRTEAFF
NA | TRBJ2-2 | NA | TRBV3-1/TRBV3-2 | TGTGCCAGCAGAGACAATTATGCCTCCCCCTACACCGGGGAGCTGTTTTTT | CASRDNYASPYTGELFF
TRBD1 | TRBJ2-1 | NA | TRBV7-8 | TGTGCCAGCAGTTCCGACGCGGGACAGGCATACAATGAGCAGTTCTTC | CASSSDAGQAYNEQFF
NA | TRBJ2-1 | NA | TRBV7-2 | TGTGCCAGCAGCCAAGGTCAGTACAATGAGCAGTTCTTC | CASSQGQYNEQFF
TRBD2 | TRBJ2-3 | NA | TRBV7-9 | TGTGCCAGCAGCTCGAAGCGGGAGGACACAGATACGCAGTATTTT | CASSSKREDTDTQYF
NA | TRBJ2-7 | NA | TRBV27 | TGTGCCAGCAGTACCACAGGGCCCAACTCCTACGAGCAGTACTTC | CASSTTGPNSYEQYF
NA | TRBJ2-1 | NA | TRBV4-1 | TGCGCCAGCAGCCAAGATGAAGTCCCTTACAATGAGCAGTTCTTC | CASSQDEVPYNEQFF
NA | TRBJ1-5 | NA | TRBV7-2 | TGTGCCAGCAGCTTATCCGGGGATCAGCCCCAGCATTTT | CASSLSGDQPQHF
TRBD1 | TRBJ1-2 | NA | TRBV28 | TGTGCCAGCACCACCGGGACAGTCTATGGCTACACCTTC | CASTTGTVYGYTF
TRBD1 | TRBJ1-2 | NA | TRBV11-3 | TGTGCCAGCAGCTTAGTAGACAGGGGGCGCTGGGACTATGGCTACACCTTC | CASSLVDRGRWDYGYTF
NA | TRBJ2-7 | NA | TRBV7-6 | TGTGCCAGCAGCAAGGCTTTGGGGTTCCGATACGAGCAGTACTTC | CASSKALGFRYEQYF
NA | TRBJ1-5 | NA | TRBV28 | TGTGCCAGCAGTCCCGTCAATCAGCCCCAGCATTTT | CASSPVNQPQHF